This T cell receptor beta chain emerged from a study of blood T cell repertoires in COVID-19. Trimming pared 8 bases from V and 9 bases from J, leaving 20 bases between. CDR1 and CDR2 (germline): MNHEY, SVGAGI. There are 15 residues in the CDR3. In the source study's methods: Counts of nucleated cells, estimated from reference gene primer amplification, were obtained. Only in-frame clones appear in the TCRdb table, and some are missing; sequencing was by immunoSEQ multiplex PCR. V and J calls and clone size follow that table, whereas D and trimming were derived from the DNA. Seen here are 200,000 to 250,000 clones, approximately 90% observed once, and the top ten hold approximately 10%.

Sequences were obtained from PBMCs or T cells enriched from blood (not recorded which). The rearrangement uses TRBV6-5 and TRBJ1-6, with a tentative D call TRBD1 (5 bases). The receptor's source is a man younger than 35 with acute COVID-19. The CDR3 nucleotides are TGTGCCAGCCCCCCCGGGGGGAATTCGAGTTCACCCCTCCACTTT. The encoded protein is CASPPGGNSSSPLHF.